These 31 T cell receptor beta chains were sequenced from one sample in a study of T cell responses to AZD1222 COVID-19 vaccine (dated by TCRdb to the early 2020s). Library prep was done by the immunoSEQ multiplex PCR assay. What TCRdb holds here is the immuneACCESS table cut down to in-frame rearrangements. Part of the clones is not present; checked against another copy, under half of the missing clones reflect an unresolved V gene, and the others are unexplained. This sample gives nearly 35,000 clones in total; about 84% of them show up just once. The leading ten clones occupy about 4% of the sample. In light of the paper, this sample's time point label describes: about 28 days (+/-7) after the second vaccine dose. The sequencing used peripheral blood, collected 28 days after the second AZD1222 dose. Source of these receptors: an adult who received the AZD1222 COVID-19 vaccine.

This clone was observed a handful of times. The rearrangement joins TRBV7-2 to TRBJ1-3; possibly TRBD1 for D (6 bases). The germline V gene encodes CDR1 SGHTA and CDR2 FQGNSA. The germline V and J ends were trimmed by 6 bases and 3 bases, with 18 bases remaining between them. This CDR3 has 16 amino acids. The CDR3 region has the DNA TGTGCCAGCAGTGCCCAAATCGGGACACTTGGAAACACCATATATTTT. This gives the protein CASSAQIGTLGNTIYF. The full variable domain, completed using reference TRBV7-2 and TRBJ1-3, is GAGVSQSPSNKVTEKGKDVELRCDPISGHTALYWYRQSLGQGLEFLIYFQGNSAPDKSGLPSDRFSAERTGGSVSTLTIQRTQQEDSAVYLCASSAQIGTLGNTIYFGEGSWLTVV.

The chain recombines TRBV19 with TRBJ2-3; TRBD2 aligns across 8 bases. This CDR3 has 13 amino acids. Germline V CDR1 and CDR2: LNHDA, SQIVND (reference sequence). With V trimmed by 6 bases and J by 1 base, 0 bases remained unmatched. CDR3 DNA sequence: TGTGCCAGTAGGACTAGCGGCACAGATACGCAGTATTTT. It yields the protein CASRTSGTDTQYF.

The chain couples TRBV10-1 to TRBJ1-1; TRBD1 is a possible D gene (5 bases). Trimming removed 2 bases from V and 13 bases from J, with 14 bases in between. Per germline, CDR1 WNHNN and CDR2 SYGVQD (reference sequence). The length of the CDR3 is 12 residues. Here the CDR3 reads CASSEQGTTGFF. The CDR3 DNA follows: TGCGCCAGCAGTGAGCAGGGCACTACGGGTTTCTTT.

V is TRBV4-2 and J is TRBJ1-2; D gene uncertain. V was pared by 0 bases and J by 4 bases, with 12 bases between. There are 15 residues in the CDR3. CDR1 is LGHNA and CDR2 is YNFKEQ in the germline V gene. CDR3 sequence: CASSQDHQAGYGYTF. The CDR3 DNA reads TGTGCCAGCAGCCAAGATCATCAGGCCGGCTATGGCTACACCTTC.

The V gene is TRBV5-6, the J gene TRBJ2-1, with 7 bases that match TRBD2. This CDR3 has 15 amino acids. The V gene end was trimmed by 1 base and the J gene end by 4 bases; junction bases not matched to a gene: 5. Looked up from germline, CDR1 is SGHDT and CDR2 is YYEEEE. As DNA, the CDR3 is TGTGCCAGCAGCTTGAATAGCGGGCGATACAATGAGCAGTTCTTC. Protein product: CASSLNSGRYNEQFF.

This clone was observed once. The CDR3 is CASSQGVGTEAFF. DNA for the CDR3: TGCGCCAGCAGCCAGGGGGTGGGCACTGAAGCTTTCTTT. V is TRBV5-1 and J is TRBJ1-1, with 7 bases identical to TRBD1. Unmatched junction bases numbered 4, after V lost 4 bases and J lost 4 bases. The CDR3 extends over 13 amino acids. CDR1 SGHRS and CDR2 YFSETQ come from the germline V gene.

This clone showed up just a few times. The chain carries TRBV14 and TRBJ1-3; 7 bases match TRBD1. The CDR3 runs to 16 residues. Germline loops: CDR1 SGHDN, CDR2 FVKESK. The V and J ends lost 3 bases and 2 bases, in that order; junction bases with no gene match: 7. The CDR3 loop reads CASSQARGAAGNTIYF. CDR3 bases: TGTGCCAGCAGCCAGGCCAGGGGGGCCGCTGGAAACACCATATATTTT. Drawing the rest from reference TRBV14 and TRBJ1-3, the complete variable domain is EAGVTQFPSHSVIEKGQTVTLRCDPISGHDNLYWYRRVMGKEIKFLLHFVKESKQDESGMPNNRFLAERTGGTYSTLKVQPAELEDSGVYFCASSQARGAAGNTIYFGEGSWLTVV.

J is TRBJ1-3 and V is TRBV7-2; maybe TRBD1 (6 bases). V was trimmed by 3 bases and J by 0 bases, leaving 9 bases between them. The germline V gene has CDR1 SGHTA and CDR2 FQGNSA. The CDR3 is 15 residues long. CDR3 loop: CASSFQQGSGNTIYF. In DNA, the CDR3 is TGTGCCAGCAGCTTTCAACAGGGCTCTGGAAACACCATATATTTT.

This sequence joins TRBV10-3 and TRBJ1-3; D is uncertain. The CDR3 is 11 residues long. Germline V gene lookup returns CDR1 ENHRY and CDR2 SYGVKD. The ends were cut back, 6 bases at V and 8 bases at J, with 8 bases in the middle. Here the CDR3 DNA reads TGTGCCATCAGGGAGATGTACACCATATATTTT. Protein product: CAIREMYTIYF.

V usage is TRBV7-2 and J usage is TRBJ2-3; 8 bases fit TRBD2. Germline assignment: CDR1 SGHTA and CDR2 FQGNSA. The trim removed 1 base at V and 4 bases at J, leaving 10 bases unmatched. This CDR3 is built from 17 residues. The DNA for the CDR3 is TGTGCCAGCAGCTTAGGCAAAAGAGGACTAGCTGCAGATACGCAGTATTTT. Amino acid sequence: CASSLGKRGLAADTQYF.

V usage is TRBV10-3 and J usage is TRBJ2-1, with unresolved D. Trimming left V 10 bases short and J 6 bases short, with 16 bases between. The CDR3 runs 13 residues. CDR1 and CDR2 (germline): ENHRY, SYGVKD. The CDR3 spells CATCEADLNEQFF. CDR3 nucleotides: TGTGCCACCTGCGAGGCGGATCTCAATGAGCAGTTCTTC.

This clone has more than one count but fewer than ten. The J gene is TRBJ2-1, the V gene TRBV5-1; 12 bases map to TRBD2. Looked up from germline, CDR1 is SGHRS and CDR2 is YFSETQ. The CDR3 covers 14 residues. V dropped 6 bases and J dropped 4; count of bases not matched to a gene: 2. This chain's CDR3 is CASNLAGGYNEQFF. The CDR3 DNA sequence: TGCGCCAGCAACCTAGCGGGAGGGTACAATGAGCAGTTCTTC.

The chain carries TRBV6-2 or TRBV6-3 and TRBJ1-2; no reliable D call. The CDR3 has 15 residues. The germline gives CDR1 MNHEY, CDR2 SVGEGT. Between the trimmed V and J ends, which lost 2 bases and 2 bases, there was a span of 12 bases. The CDR3 DNA sequence: TGTGCCAGCAGTTACCGGCAGCCTCTCAACTATGGCTACACCTTC. Its protein is CASSYRQPLNYGYTF.

The V and J genes are TRBV5-6 and TRBJ2-5; D is unclear. CDR1 is SGHDT, CDR2 YYEEEE, per germline. There are 11 residues in the CDR3. Trimming stripped 4 bases from V and 5 bases from J, with 6 bases between. Here the CDR3 DNA reads TGTGCCAGCAGCCTGGTGGAGACCCAGTACTTC. It yields the protein CASSLVETQYF.

This sequence joins TRBV3-1 (or the pseudogene TRBV3-2) and TRBJ1-5, with a weak D call TRBD1 (5 bases). CDR1 LGHDT and CDR2 YNNKEL come from the germline V gene (reference sequence). The CDR3 contains 14 residues. Between the trimmed V and J ends, which lost 3 bases and 6 bases, there was a span of 12 bases. The CDR3 DNA reads as TGTGCCAGCAGCCAGGGAGGAGGGGCTCAGCCCCAGCATTTT. Its protein product is CASSQGGGAQPQHF.

This clone was found a few times. This sequence joins TRBV18 and TRBJ2-7; D possibly corresponds to TRBD1 (6 bases). The V end lost 0 bases, the J end lost 4 bases, and 13 bases lay between the germline ends. The CDR3 has 15 residues. Germline V gene lookup returns CDR1 KGHSH and CDR2 LQKENI. The DNA of the CDR3 is TGTGCCAGCTCACCACCTTCCGACAGGTTGTACGAGCAGTACTTC. Amino acids: CASSPPSDRLYEQYF.

The rearrangement uses TRBV24-1 and TRBJ2-3; D is uncertain. V was pared by 3 bases and J by 6 bases, with 9 bases between. Germline CDR1 is KGHDR and CDR2 is SFDVKD. This CDR3 has 13 amino acids. This CDR3 reads CATSDPPHDTQYF. The CDR3 DNA reads as TGTGCCACCAGTGATCCCCCTCACGATACGCAGTATTTT.

V and J are TRBV21-1 and TRBJ2-7; the table names TRBD1, a call not compared with the DNA. TRBV21-1 is termed a pseudogene. The CDR3 runs to 15 residues. The CDR3 DNA reads as TGTGCCAGCAGGGGGTGGGACAATCCCCAACACGAGCAGTACGTC. Its protein is CASRGWDNPQHEQYV.

The rearrangement links TRBV6-5 to TRBJ2-4; 8 bases fit TRBD1. V lost 9 bases, J lost 7 bases, and 14 bases stayed unmatched. The CDR3 covers 15 residues. The germline V gene has CDR1 MNHEY and CDR2 SVGAGI. This chain's CDR3 is CASKTGVYPGNIQYF. CDR3 nucleotides: TGTGCCAGTAAGACAGGGGTGTATCCTGGTAACATTCAGTACTTC.

This rearrangement joins TRBV4-1 to TRBJ1-2; D gene ambiguous. Trimming pared 7 bases from V and 8 bases from J, leaving 17 bases between. CDR3 size: 13 residues. Germline assignment: CDR1 MGHRA and CDR2 YSYEKL. The CDR3 DNA is TGCGCCAGCAACCCTCTGGACCCTTTCGGCTACACCTTC. Its protein is CASNPLDPFGYTF.

This clone was found a few times. This chain links TRBV6-5 with TRBJ1-6; D uncertain. The ends were cut back, 7 bases at V and 0 bases at J, with 10 bases in the middle. Germline V gives CDR1 MNHEY, CDR2 SVGAGI. The CDR3 is 15 amino acids. Here the CDR3 reads CASTQWSSYNSPLHF. DNA of the CDR3: TGTGCCAGCACGCAGTGGAGCTCCTATAATTCACCCCTCCACTTT.

The chain joins TRBV6-1 to TRBJ1-6; D gene unclear. Deletions cut 3 bases from V and 9 bases from J, with 12 bases between. CDR1 and CDR2 from the germline V gene are MNHNS and SASEGT. This CDR3 contains 14 residues. CDR3: CASSEVPPGSPLHF. CDR3 DNA sequence: TGTGCCAGCAGTGAGGTTCCGCCCGGTTCACCCCTCCACTTT.

This clone was recorded once. One junction end disagrees with the germline gene, perhaps due to a read error. The V call is TRBV10-3, the J call TRBJ2-1; D is uncertain. The CDR3 contains 14 residues. CDR1 is ENHRY and CDR2 is SYGVKD in the germline V gene. CDR3 sequence: CAIRESQNRFEQFF. Here the CDR3 DNA reads TGTGCCATCAGGGAGTCGCAAAACCGTTTTGAGCAGTTCTTC.

The chain is built from TRBV6-5 and TRBJ2-1, with D perhaps TRBD1 (5 bases). Between the trimmed V and J ends, which lost 6 bases and 6 bases, there was a span of 12 bases. Germline V CDR1 and CDR2: MNHEY, SVGAGI. The CDR3 extends over 13 amino acids. CDR3 in amino acids: CASSRTPTNEQFF. CDR3 nucleotides: TGTGCCAGCAGCCGGACACCAACCAATGAGCAGTTCTTC.

The chain employs TRBV5-1 and TRBJ1-2, with 7 bases identical to TRBD1. Germline-derived CDR1 and CDR2 are SGHRS and YFSETQ. Unmatched junction bases numbered 6, after V lost 0 bases and J lost 4 bases. The CDR3 sequence is 15 residues long. The CDR3 DNA reads as TGCGCCAGCAGCTTGGATCAGGGGGTAGTCTATGGCTACACCTTC. Translating gives CASSLDQGVVYGYTF.

V and J are TRBV29-1 and TRBJ2-3, with D uncertain. The V end lost 4 bases, the J end lost 6 bases, and 5 bases lay between the germline ends. The CDR3 loop spans 10 amino acids. Germline V gene lookup returns CDR1 SQVTM and CDR2 ANQGSEA. DNA of the CDR3: TGCAGCGTTGGCCAGGATACGCAGTATTTT. Translating gives CSVGQDTQYF.

V usage is TRBV6-5 and J usage is TRBJ1-6; D gene uncertain. The CDR3 sequence is 15 residues long. V lost 2 bases and J 12 bases, leaving 17 bases between the germline ends. CDR1 MNHEY and CDR2 SVGAGI come from the germline V gene. The CDR3 DNA follows: TGTGCCAGCAGTTACAACGGAGGGTCGGGTTTACCCCTCCACTTT. It is translated as CASSYNGGSGLPLHF.

The J gene is TRBJ2-2, the V gene TRBV5-4; no clear D. The V and J ends lost 0 bases and 2 bases respectively, with 11 bases between them. This CDR3 region has 16 residues. Germline V gene data show CDR1 as SGHNT and CDR2 as YYREEE (reference sequence). The CDR3 spells CASSLAVTLNTGELFF. The CDR3 DNA sequence: TGTGCCAGCAGCTTGGCTGTGACCTTAAACACCGGGGAGCTGTTTTTT. The full variable domain, with the rest looked up from reference TRBV5-4 and TRBJ2-2, is ETGVTQSPTHLIKTRGQQVTLRCSSQSGHNTVSWYQQALGQGPQFIFQYYREEENGRGNFPPRFSGLQFPNYSSELNVNALELDDSALYLCASSLAVTLNTGELFFGEGSRLTVL.

V usage is TRBV4-2 and J usage is TRBJ1-5, with D uncertain. This CDR3 contains 13 residues. Germline-derived CDR1 and CDR2 are LGHNA and YNFKEQ. The germline V and J ends were trimmed by 0 bases and 6 bases, with 6 bases remaining between them. The CDR3, as DNA: TGTGCCAGCAGCCAAGATGACGGTCAGCCCCAGCATTTT. This gives the protein CASSQDDGQPQHF.

This clone was counted a few times. The chain is built from TRBV19 and TRBJ1-1; D may be TRBD1 (6 bases). CDR3 length: 14 residues. The germline V and J ends were trimmed by 5 bases and 3 bases, with 13 bases remaining between them. Germline V gene sequence: CDR1 LNHDA, CDR2 SQIVND (reference sequence). The CDR3 sequence: CASSPRDTDTEAFF. CDR3 DNA: TGTGCCAGTAGTCCCCGGGACACGGACACTGAAGCTTTCTTT.

The CDR3 nucleotides are TGTGCCAGCAGCCAATCCGGGACAGGGTACAATCAGCCCCAGCATTTT. Its protein product is CASSQSGTGYNQPQHF. V is TRBV3-1 (or the pseudogene TRBV3-2) and J is TRBJ1-5; 9 bases are a match to TRBD1. V lost 2 bases and J lost 3; bases outside the gene matches: 5. Germline V lookup: CDR1 LGHDT, CDR2 YNNKEL (reference sequence). This CDR3 has 16 residues.